These T cell receptor beta chains were read from a single sample in a study of beta chain features in type 1 diabetes. Here immunoSEQ multiplex PCR was the method, and the copy in TCRdb shows in-frame clones only, minus some. Here the sample spans about 240,000 clones, approximately 14% being singletons. The sample taken for sequencing was naive CD4+ T cells from blood. The receptors stem from a man aged 25-45 years with type 1 diabetes. Each CDR3 is given with its conserved first and last residue. A D gene is named only where the DNA matches it firmly. Clone size appears in some rows only: once, few, many, or a class for an expanded clone.

CDR3aa | CDR3nt | j_gene | abundance | v_gene | d_gene
CAWRKTGDSLNYGYTF | TGTGCCTGGAGGAAAACAGGGGACAGCCTTAACTATGGCTACACCTTC | TRBJ1-2 | NA | TRBV30 | TRBD1
CAWSGAGGQPQHF | TGTGCCTGGAGTGGGGCAGGGGGTCAGCCCCAGCATTTT | TRBJ1-5 | few | TRBV30 | TRBD1
CASSLRQGGDTQYF | TGTGCCAGCAGTTTACGACAGGGGGGCGATACGCAGTATTTT | TRBJ2-3 | NA | TRBV27 | TRBD1
CASSLVGPQETQYF | TGTGCCAGCAGCTTAGTGGGCCCACAAGAGACCCAGTACTTC | TRBJ2-5 | few | TRBV7-9 | NA
CASSPPRRGAGPYF | TGTGCCAGCTCACCACCCAGGAGGGGCGCAGGGCCGTACTTC | TRBJ2-4 | few | TRBV18 | NA
CASRTGGAREQYF | TGTGCCAGCAGGACCGGGGGGGCGAGGGAGCAGTACTTC | TRBJ2-7 | NA | TRBV6-5 | TRBD2
CASSYAQGAGETQYF | TGTGCCAGCAGTTACGCACAGGGGGCAGGGGAGACCCAGTACTTC | TRBJ2-5 | NA | TRBV6-5 | TRBD1
CAWSAPGLAGGNEQFF | TGTGCCTGGAGTGCCCCGGGACTAGCGGGAGGGAATGAGCAGTTCTTC | TRBJ2-1 | few | TRBV30 | TRBD2
CASSLEAGAADTQYF | TGTGCCAGCAGCTTAGAGGCGGGGGCGGCAGATACGCAGTATTTT | TRBJ2-3 | few | TRBV7-2 | NA
CASREASTDTQYF | TGTGCCAGCAGAGAAGCGAGCACAGATACGCAGTATTTT | TRBJ2-3 | NA | TRBV11-2 | NA
CASSFSSGANVLTF | TGCGCCAGCAGCTTCAGCTCTGGGGCCAACGTCCTGACTTTC | TRBJ2-6 | few | TRBV5-1 | NA
CASSASPGLATDTQYF | TGTGCCAGCAGCGCGAGCCCGGGACTAGCCACAGATACGCAGTATTTT | TRBJ2-3 | NA | TRBV11-2 | TRBD2
CSARRETQYF | TGCAGTGCTAGGAGGGAGACCCAGTACTTC | TRBJ2-5 | few | TRBV20-1 | NA
CASFPDRDTGELFF | TGTGCCAGCTTCCCGGACAGAGACACCGGGGAGCTGTTTTTT | TRBJ2-2 | few | TRBV11-3 | NA
CAWSEGGTSGSLGEQFF | TGTGCCTGGAGTGAAGGCGGGACTAGCGGGAGTCTTGGTGAGCAGTTCTTC | TRBJ2-1 | few | TRBV30 | TRBD2
CASSLMGEGMDGYTF | TGTGCCAGTTCCTTAATGGGGGAGGGGATGGATGGCTACACCTTC | TRBJ1-2 | few | TRBV2 | NA
CASSPDRVSQETQYF | TGTGCCAGCTCACCGGACAGGGTATCACAAGAGACCCAGTACTTC | TRBJ2-5 | NA | TRBV18 | TRBD1
CASSLSGAETQYF | TGTGCCAGCAGTCTCAGCGGGGCGGAGACCCAGTACTTC | TRBJ2-5 | NA | TRBV2 | TRBD2
CASSLASVHTDTQYF | TGTGCCAGCAGCTTAGCTAGCGTTCACACAGATACGCAGTATTTT | TRBJ2-3 | NA | TRBV7-2 | NA
CASSTGYGSQETQYF | TGTGCCAGCAGCACAGGGTACGGATCCCAAGAGACCCAGTACTTC | TRBJ2-5 | few | TRBV2 | NA
CASSSRQTAYGYTF | TGTGCCAGCAGCTCACGACAAACAGCCTATGGCTACACCTTC | TRBJ1-2 | few | TRBV7-9 | NA
CASSYSKTGETQYF | TGTGCCAGCAGTTACTCGAAGACGGGGGAGACCCAGTACTTC | TRBJ2-5 | NA | TRBV6-5 | NA
CASSDYRGGGNDEQFF | TGTGCCAGCAGCGATTATAGGGGCGGGGGGAACGATGAGCAGTTCTTC | TRBJ2-1 | few | TRBV9 | TRBD2
CASSTPGSEETQYF | TGTGCCAGCAGCACCCCCGGGTCTGAGGAGACCCAGTACTTC | TRBJ2-5 | NA | TRBV5-4 | NA
CASSYSQMAGGTQYF | TGTGCCAGCAGTTACTCCCAAATGGCGGGAGGGACCCAGTACTTC | TRBJ2-5 | NA | TRBV6-5 | TRBD2
CASSQGLARGYNSPLHF | TGCGCCAGCAGCCAAGGTCTGGCCAGGGGTTATAATTCACCCCTCCACTTT | TRBJ1-6 | few | TRBV4-1 | NA
CASSPRQDGNEKLFF | TGTGCCAGCTCACCGCGACAGGACGGTAATGAAAAACTGTTTTTT | TRBJ1-4 | NA | TRBV18 | NA
CASSLEREETQYF | TGTGCCAGCAGCTTGGAACGAGAAGAGACCCAGTACTTC | TRBJ2-5 | NA | TRBV5-4 | NA
CASSLGGESEQFF | TGTGCCAGCAGCTTGGGAGGCGAATCTGAGCAGTTCTTC | TRBJ2-1 | few | TRBV5-4 | NA
CASSLEGGVAEQYF | TGTGCCAGCAGCTTAGAAGGGGGGGTGGCCGAGCAGTACTTC | TRBJ2-7 | NA | TRBV7-9 | NA
CAISDQGAGYTF | TGTGCCATCAGTGATCAGGGGGCAGGCTACACCTTC | TRBJ1-2 | few | TRBV10-3 | TRBD1
CAWSVPPRVGTEAFF | TGTGCCTGGAGTGTACCCCCCAGGGTGGGGACTGAAGCTTTCTTT | TRBJ1-1 | NA | TRBV30 | NA
CASSLGGGWTDTQYF | TGCGCCAGCAGCTTAGGGGGCGGCTGGACAGATACGCAGTATTTT | TRBJ2-3 | few | TRBV5-1 | TRBD1